The rows below give T cell receptor beta chains drawn from one sample of a study of blood T cell repertoires in COVID-19. The protocol was immunoSEQ multiplex PCR, while the TCRdb copy is restricted to in-frame clones and leaves out a portion. The sample has some 71,000 clones; about 84% are singletons. Sequenced input: peripheral blood. The receptor set was obtained from a man aged 50 to 60 with COVID-19, enrolled during active disease. The CDR3 runs from the conserved cysteine through the conserved F or W. Fields, in order: D gene, clone size, V gene, J gene, CDR3 DNA, CDR3 protein. The D gene is left open where the match is weak. Clone sizes are given selectively: once, few, many, or a class where the clone is expanded.

D: TRBD1; size: once; V: TRBV3-1/TRBV3-2; J: TRBJ1-2; DNA: TGTGCCAGCAGCCCTACCACAGGGGGAGGATCTGGCTACACCTTC; CDR3: CASSPTTGGGSGYTF
D: TRBD1; size: NA; V: TRBV29-1; J: TRBJ1-1; DNA: TGCAGCTCCGGACAGGAAAACACTGAAGCTTTCTTT; CDR3: CSSGQENTEAFF
D: TRBD2; size: NA; V: TRBV5-6; J: TRBJ2-1; DNA: TGTGCCAGCAGCACCCCGACTAGCGGGATATACAATGAGCAGTTCTTC; CDR3: CASSTPTSGIYNEQFF
D: NA; size: NA; V: TRBV19; J: TRBJ2-3; DNA: TGTGCCACCCGCGGGGGCACAGATACGCAGTATTTT; CDR3: CATRGGTDTQYF
D: NA; size: NA; V: TRBV15; J: TRBJ2-1; DNA: TGTGCCACCAGCAGGAGAGGTGGGAGGTACAATGAGCAGTTCTTC; CDR3: CATSRRGGRYNEQFF
D: TRBD1; size: NA; V: TRBV5-1; J: TRBJ1-2; DNA: TGCGCCAGCAGCTTGGCCCCAGGGGGCGGAGGCTACACCTTC; CDR3: CASSLAPGGGGYTF
D: TRBD2; size: NA; V: TRBV7-2; J: TRBJ2-3; DNA: TGTGCCAGCAGCTTCTTACTAGCGGCTAGCACAGATACGCAGTATTTT; CDR3: CASSFLLAASTDTQYF
D: NA; size: NA; V: TRBV5-1; J: TRBJ1-6; DNA: TGCGCCAGCAGCTTTCTTCCCGAGGGTGAGGGATCACCCCTCCACTTT; CDR3: CASSFLPEGEGSPLHF
D: NA; size: once; V: TRBV7-3; J: TRBJ2-5; DNA: TGTGCCAGCAGCTTATTGCCGGGGGAGACCCAGTACTTC; CDR3: CASSLLPGETQYF
D: NA; size: NA; V: TRBV6-5; J: TRBJ2-1; DNA: TGTGCCAGCAGTTACTCGGCCCAGATCAATGAGCAGTTCTTC; CDR3: CASSYSAQINEQFF
D: TRBD1; size: NA; V: TRBV19; J: TRBJ2-1; DNA: TGTGCCAGTAGTGTTTCCGGGACAGAGACCTACAATGAGCAGTTCTTC; CDR3: CASSVSGTETYNEQFF
D: NA; size: NA; V: TRBV6-1; J: TRBJ2-3; DNA: TGTGCCAGCAGTGACGGCAATAGCGGCGATACGCAGTATTTT; CDR3: CASSDGNSGDTQYF
D: NA; size: NA; V: TRBV19; J: TRBJ1-5; DNA: TGTGCCAGTAGTATATCGGGAGTATCAAATCAGCCCCAGCATTTT; CDR3: CASSISGVSNQPQHF
D: NA; size: NA; V: TRBV5-5; J: TRBJ2-5; DNA: TGTGCCAGCAGCTTGACGGGGAGCTCCGAGACCCAGTACTTC; CDR3: CASSLTGSSETQYF
D: NA; size: NA; V: TRBV12-5; J: TRBJ1-5; DNA: TGTGCTAGTGCTCCACCCTCCGGGGGTCAGCCCCAGCATTTT; CDR3: CASAPPSGGQPQHF
D: NA; size: NA; V: TRBV5-1; J: TRBJ1-1; DNA: TGCGCCAGCAGCTTGAGGGGAAGGGCTGAAGCTTTCTTT; CDR3: CASSLRGRAEAFF
D: NA; size: NA; V: TRBV2; J: TRBJ1-5; DNA: TGTGCCAGCAGTGGAAGAGGGATCAATCAGCCCCAGCATTTT; CDR3: CASSGRGINQPQHF
D: NA; size: NA; V: TRBV28; J: TRBJ1-4; DNA: TGTGCCAGCAACCCGGGGGGGGATGAAAAACTGTTTTTT; CDR3: CASNPGGDEKLFF
D: NA; size: NA; V: TRBV6-1; J: TRBJ2-7; DNA: TGTGCCAGCAGTGAAACTAGTTCCTACGAGCAGTACTTC; CDR3: CASSETSSYEQYF
D: TRBD2; size: NA; V: TRBV7-3; J: TRBJ2-2; DNA: TGTGCCAGCAGGGGAGCGGGAGCGAACACCGGGGAGCTGTTTTTT; CDR3: CASRGAGANTGELFF
D: NA; size: NA; V: TRBV10-2; J: TRBJ1-1; DNA: TGCGCCAGCAGAGATACCGGGACACTGAACACTGAAGCTTTCTTT; CDR3: CASRDTGTLNTEAFF
D: TRBD2; size: NA; V: TRBV4-3; J: TRBJ2-3; DNA: TGCGCCAGCAGCCAAGAGACTAGCGGGGGGAAGGATACGCAGTATTTT; CDR3: CASSQETSGGKDTQYF
D: NA; size: NA; V: TRBV4-1; J: TRBJ1-4; DNA: TGCGCCAGCAGCCTCCGGGATCGTACTGAAAAACTGTTTTTT; CDR3: CASSLRDRTEKLFF
D: NA; size: NA; V: TRBV5-6; J: TRBJ1-4; DNA: TGTGCCAGCAGCCTCGGGGGTATGGGTGAAAAACTGTTTTTT; CDR3: CASSLGGMGEKLFF
D: TRBD1; size: NA; V: TRBV6-6; J: TRBJ1-3; DNA: TGTGCCAGCAGTCCCGGGACAGGGGGTGTCGATGGAAACACCATATATTTT; CDR3: CASSPGTGGVDGNTIYF
D: TRBD1; size: NA; V: TRBV6-4; J: TRBJ1-3; DNA: TGTGCCAGCAGCCAACGACAGGGAGCCGGAAACACCATATATTTT; CDR3: CASSQRQGAGNTIYF
D: NA; size: NA; V: TRBV5-1; J: TRBJ1-1; DNA: TGCGCCAGCAGGCTCTTACCGACAGTGCCTGAGGCTTTCTTT; CDR3: CASRLLPTVPEAFF
D: NA; size: NA; V: TRBV27; J: TRBJ1-1; DNA: TGTGCCAGCAGTCGCCAGGAGAACACTGAAGCTTTCTTT; CDR3: CASSRQENTEAFF
D: TRBD1; size: NA; V: TRBV3-1/TRBV3-2; J: TRBJ2-1; DNA: TGTGCCAGCAGCCAAGATTCGGCAGGGGGTCGAGAGCAGTTCTTC; CDR3: CASSQDSAGGREQFF
D: NA; size: NA; V: TRBV19; J: TRBJ1-3; DNA: TGTGCCAGTAATTTTATGTCTGGAAACACCATATATTTT; CDR3: CASNFMSGNTIYF
D: TRBD1; size: NA; V: TRBV9; J: TRBJ1-2; DNA: TGTGCCAGCAGCGCCGGGACAGCTAACTATGGCTACACCTTC; CDR3: CASSAGTANYGYTF
D: NA; size: NA; V: TRBV5-1; J: TRBJ1-5; DNA: TGCGCCAGCAGCTTGGAAGGACAGCCCAATCAGCCCCAGCATTTT; CDR3: CASSLEGQPNQPQHF
D: TRBD2; size: once; V: TRBV5-1; J: TRBJ2-5; DNA: TGCGCCAGCAGCTTGGGACTAGCGGTGGGAGAGACCCAGTACTTC; CDR3: CASSLGLAVGETQYF
D: TRBD1; size: NA; V: TRBV18; J: TRBJ1-2; DNA: TGTGCCAGCTCACCACCTTCCCGGGACAGGGGGCGAGTTGGCTATGGCTACACCTTC; CDR3: CASSPPSRDRGRVGYGYTF
D: TRBD1; size: NA; V: TRBV20-1; J: TRBJ2-7; DNA: TGCAGTGCCCCAGGGGGCGACGAGCAGTACTTC; CDR3: CSAPGGDEQYF
D: TRBD2; size: NA; V: TRBV6-5; J: TRBJ2-7; DNA: TGTGCCAGCAGTTACTCGGGCGGGGGGGTCTCGGCCGAGCAGTACTTC; CDR3: CASSYSGGGVSAEQYF
D: NA; size: once; V: TRBV7-2; J: TRBJ1-1; DNA: TGTGCCAGCAGCTTATTCGGCAGGGCGAACACTGAAGCTTTCTTT; CDR3: CASSLFGRANTEAFF
D: NA; size: NA; V: TRBV9; J: TRBJ1-6; DNA: TGTGCCAGCAGCGTAGCTGAACACCCATCCTCCCTCCACTTT; CDR3: CASSVAEHPSSLHF
D: TRBD2; size: NA; V: TRBV19; J: TRBJ2-3; DNA: TGTGCCAGTAGTCCAGGCGGGGGGCTGGTGGGCACAGATACGCAGTATTTT; CDR3: CASSPGGGLVGTDTQYF
D: TRBD1; size: NA; V: TRBV5-1; J: TRBJ1-6; DNA: TGCGCCAGCAGCGACGCGGGACAGGGGAATTCACCCCTCCACTTT; CDR3: CASSDAGQGNSPLHF
D: TRBD1; size: NA; V: TRBV19; J: TRBJ2-3; DNA: TGTGCCAGTAGTATAGATCTCCCGGGCCAGGGGGTTAGTGATACGCAGTATTTT; CDR3: CASSIDLPGQGVSDTQYF